This T cell receptor beta chain is drawn from a study of CD8 T cells in Susac syndrome. Germline CDR1 reads DFQATT; CDR2 reads SNEGSKA (reference sequence). This CDR3 comprises 14 residues. Trimming pared 3 bases from V and 2 bases from J, leaving 13 bases between. Random hexamers were used to reverse transcribe the RNA input (about 0.5 to 1 ug). Each CDR3 protein gets one entry after TCRdb re-called the immunoSEQ multiplex PCR reads with MiXCR. The sample carries around 230,000 distinct CDR3 sequences, 95% recorded once. The sample consisted of CD4+ T cells from PBMCs. The source is a human donor with multiple sclerosis. This chain links TRBV20-1 with TRBJ2-5; D call uncertain. CDR3 nucleotides: TGCAGTGCTAGTCGGTCTGGCAGTCAAGAGACCCAGTACTTC. Amino acid sequence: CSASRSGSQETQYF.